The rows below give T cell receptor beta chains drawn from one sample of a study of cytomegalovirus exposure and HLA in healthy donors. TCRdb's table, derived via immunoSEQ multiplex PCR, lists solely in-frame clones and lacks some. The repertoire consists of 200,000 or so clones, with about 86% occurring once and the leading ten covering approximately 2%. What was sequenced was PBMCs. The receptors shown here come from a woman between 18 and 29 years old in good health and CMV-seropositive. Each CDR3 is given with its conserved first and last residue. The order of the fields is J gene, D gene, CDR3 length, clone size, V gene, CDR3 DNA, CDR3 protein. The D gene is left open where the match is weak. The size field is filled for only some rows; it gives once, few, many or a size class.

TRBJ1-6 - 14 - TRBV19 TGTGCCAGTGGGACGGGACAAAATAATTCACCCCTCCACTTT CASGTGQNNSPLHF
TRBJ2-7 - 14 - TRBV7-7 TGTGCCAGCAGCTTAGGGGGACAATCCTACGAGCAGTACTTC CASSLGGQSYEQYF
TRBJ2-7 - 16 - TRBV5-5 TGTGCCAGCAGCTTGGACCACTTGGGGGCCTCGGACGAGCAGTACTTC CASSLDHLGASDEQYF
TRBJ2-1 - 15 - TRBV11-2 TGTGCCAGCAGCTTAGAAGGGGGTTCCTACAATGAGCAGTTCTTC CASSLEGGSYNEQFF
TRBJ1-2 - 15 - TRBV7-9 TGTGCCAGCAGCTTAAGAGAGGGGGGGGTTGCTGGCTACACCTTC CASSLREGGVAGYTF
TRBJ2-7 TRBD1 15 once TRBV7-9 TGTGCCAGCAGCTTAGGAGGGGGCCCCCACTACGAGCAGTACTTC CASSLGGGPHYEQYF
TRBJ2-3 - 14 - TRBV7-9 TGTGCCAGCAGCCCTGGACAGTTCACAGATACGCAGTATTTT CASSPGQFTDTQYF
TRBJ1-1 - 14 - TRBV5-6 TGTGCCAGCAGCTGGGAACAGGGTATCGGTGAAGCTTTCTTT CASSWEQGIGEAFF
TRBJ1-6 - 17 - TRBV5-4 TGTGCCAGCACCATTACCAGATGGAGCTCCTATAATTCACCCCTCCACTTT CASTITRWSSYNSPLHF
TRBJ1-1 - 14 few TRBV29-1 TGCAGCGTGACCTACGGGGGGGGATACACTGAAGCTTTCTTT CSVTYGGGYTEAFF
TRBJ2-1 - 13 - TRBV7-2 TGTGCCAGCAGCCTTGAGTCTGTCGATGAGCAGTTCTTC CASSLESVDEQFF
TRBJ2-5 TRBD1 14 - TRBV7-6 TGTGCCAGCAGCGTAACAGGGGGGAGAGAGACCCAGTACTTC CASSVTGGRETQYF
TRBJ2-7 TRBD1 14 - TRBV7-9 TGTGCCAGCAGTTCAACTCGGACAGGGGTCGAGCAGTACTTC CASSSTRTGVEQYF
TRBJ1-6 - 14 - TRBV7-6 TGTGCCAGCAGAGCAGGGGAAATGAATTCACCCCTCCACTTT CASRAGEMNSPLHF
TRBJ1-1 - 11 - TRBV6-5 TGTGCCAGCAGTTCAGGCTGGGAAGCTTTCTTT CASSSGWEAFF
TRBJ1-6 - 13 few TRBV6-6 TGTGCCGCGGGCCGGAGGGATAATTCACCCCTCCACTTT CAAGRRDNSPLHF
TRBJ2-3 TRBD2 16 - TRBV5-1 TGCGCCAGCAGCTTGGTCGATAGCGGGGGCAAAAATACGCAGTATTTT CASSLVDSGGKNTQYF
TRBJ2-7 - 13 - TRBV28 TGTGCCAGCAGTTTGATTCAGCGATACGAGCAGTACTTC CASSLIQRYEQYF
TRBJ2-1 - 17 once TRBV9 TGTGCCAGCAGCGCCTTGCGGACAGCATTAACCTACAATGAGCAGTTCTTC CASSALRTALTYNEQFF
TRBJ2-5 TRBD2 15 - TRBV6-1 TGTGCCAGCAGTGAAGCGGGGGGGGAACAAGAGACCCAGTACTTC CASSEAGGEQETQYF
TRBJ1-3 TRBD1 13 - TRBV30 TGTGCCGGGGGCAGGGGGACTGGAAACACCATATATTTT CAGGRGTGNTIYF
TRBJ2-5 - 14 - TRBV6-6 TGTGCCAGCAGCCGCCAACAGGGTTCAGAGACCCAGTACTTC CASSRQQGSETQYF
TRBJ2-1 - 12 - TRBV5-1 TGCGCCAGCAGCTGGGACTCCAATGAGCAGTTCTTC CASSWDSNEQFF
TRBJ2-1 - 13 - TRBV29-1 TGCAGCGTTGAACCCCCCATCCGGAATGAGCAGTTCTTC CSVEPPIRNEQFF
TRBJ1-6 - 19 - TRBV12-1 TGTGCCAGCAGCCCTGAGCGGATCGGGGACAATCCAGTTAATTCACCCCTCCACTTT CASSPERIGDNPVNSPLHF
TRBJ2-7 - 14 few TRBV5-4 TGTGCCAGCAGCGTCGAGGGGGGGACCTACGAGCAGTACTTC CASSVEGGTYEQYF
TRBJ1-4 - 15 - TRBV4-1 TGCGCCAGCAGGCTCCAGGACAGCCTCTTAGAAAAACTGTTTTTT CASRLQDSLLEKLFF
TRBJ1-4 - 17 few TRBV7-8 TGTGCCAGCAGCTGGTATGGGGGGGCGCCTACTAATGAAAAACTGTTTTTT CASSWYGGAPTNEKLFF
TRBJ2-3 TRBD2 13 - TRBV30 TGTGCCTGTCGGAGTCCGGGGGGAGATACGCAGTATTTT CACRSPGGDTQYF
TRBJ1-6 TRBD1 15 few TRBV28 TGTGCCGGCACCTCCGCGGGACAGGGCAATTCACCCCTCCACTTT CAGTSAGQGNSPLHF
TRBJ1-2 TRBD1 17 - TRBV11-3 TGTGCCAGCAGCTTAAATCTCTATGGACAGGGGGGTAATGGCTACACCTTC CASSLNLYGQGGNGYTF
TRBJ1-3 - 14 - TRBV6-1 TGTGCCAGCAGTGAGGGCTTTTCTGGAAACACCATATATTTT CASSEGFSGNTIYF
TRBJ1-4 - 13 - TRBV30 TGTGCCTGGAGGGGAAAAGGGGGTGAAAAACTGTTTTTT CAWRGKGGEKLFF
TRBJ2-2 - 14 - TRBV19 TGTGCCAGTAGTATTAGCCCGGCTGCGGGGGAGCTGTTTTTT CASSISPAAGELFF
TRBJ2-5 TRBD2 17 - TRBV7-9 TGTGCCAGCAGCCCTGGACTAGCGGGGAGAAGGGTGGAGACCCAGTACTTC CASSPGLAGRRVETQYF
TRBJ2-1 - 16 - TRBV7-2 TGTGCCAGCAGCTTAGCGCAGCGGGTTGTAGGCAATGAGCAGTTCTTC CASSLAQRVVGNEQFF
TRBJ1-1 TRBD1 12 - TRBV4-2 TGTGCCAGCAGCCGAGACAGGGAAGAAGCTTTCTTT CASSRDREEAFF
TRBJ1-4 - 15 - TRBV29-1 TGCAGCGTTGAAGTTTCCTCGGCAACTAATGAAAAACTGTTTTTT CSVEVSSATNEKLFF
TRBJ2-7 - 16 - TRBV1 TGCACCAGCAGCCAACCCCCAGGGACAGGGTACTACGAGCAGTACTTC CTSSQPPGTGYYEQYF
TRBJ1-6 TRBD1 14 - TRBV2 TGTGCCAGCAGGGAGACAGGGGAATACTCACCCCTCCACTTT CASRETGEYSPLHF
TRBJ1-2 - 12 - TRBV2 TGTGCCAGCAGTGAAGACAGATATGGCTACACCTTC CASSEDRYGYTF
TRBJ1-2 TRBD1 13 - TRBV7-9 TGTGCCAGCAGGATACAGGGGGCTTATGGCTACACCTTC CASRIQGAYGYTF
TRBJ1-5 - 15 - TRBV6-6 TGTGCCAGCAGTTCCCGGAGGGGTACCAATCAGCCCCAGCATTTT CASSSRRGTNQPQHF
TRBJ2-3 - 16 - TRBV4-1 TGCGCCAGCAGCCAAGAAGGGGCAGGCGGACCAGATACGCAGTATTTT CASSQEGAGGPDTQYF
TRBJ2-5 TRBD2 16 - TRBV25-1 TGTGCCAGCAGTCCCCTAGCGGGGGGGCAGGGAGAGACCCAGTACTTC CASSPLAGGQGETQYF
TRBJ2-5 TRBD2 17 - TRBV9 TGTGCCAGCAGCCCCCGGCAGTCTAGCGGATCGCAAGAGACCCAGTACTTC CASSPRQSSGSQETQYF
TRBJ1-2 TRBD1 14 - TRBV10-3 TGTGCCATCAGTGCCTCGGGACAGGCCTATGGCTACACCTTC CAISASGQAYGYTF
TRBJ1-1 TRBD1 14 - TRBV5-8 TGTGCCAGCAGCGGGGGGACAGGGGGGTTTGAAGCTTTCTTT CASSGGTGGFEAFF
TRBJ1-6 - 14 - TRBV18 TGTGCCAGCTCACAGGGAGGGAATGGTTCACCCCTCCACTTT CASSQGGNGSPLHF
TRBJ1-6 TRBD1 14 - TRBV7-3 TGTGCCAGCAGCTCAGGGGGTTTTAATTCACCCCTCCACTTT CASSSGGFNSPLHF
TRBJ2-4 TRBD1 15 - TRBV27 TGTGCCAGCAGCAAATCCGGGACAGGTTGGTTTGGTCAGTACTTC CASSKSGTGWFGQYF